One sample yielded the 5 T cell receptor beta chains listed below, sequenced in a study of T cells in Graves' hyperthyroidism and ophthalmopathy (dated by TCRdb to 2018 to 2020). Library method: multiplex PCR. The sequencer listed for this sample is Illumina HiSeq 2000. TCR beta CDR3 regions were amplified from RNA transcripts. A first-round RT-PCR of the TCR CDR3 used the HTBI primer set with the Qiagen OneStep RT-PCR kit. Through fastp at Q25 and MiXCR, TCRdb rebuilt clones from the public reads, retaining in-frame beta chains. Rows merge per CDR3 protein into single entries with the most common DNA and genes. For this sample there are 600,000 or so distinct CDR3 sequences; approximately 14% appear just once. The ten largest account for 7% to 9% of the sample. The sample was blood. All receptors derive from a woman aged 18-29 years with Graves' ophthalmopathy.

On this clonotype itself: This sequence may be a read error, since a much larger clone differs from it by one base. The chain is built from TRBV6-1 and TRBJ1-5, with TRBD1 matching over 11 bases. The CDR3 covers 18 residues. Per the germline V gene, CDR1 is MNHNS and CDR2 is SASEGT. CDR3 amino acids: CASTQDRGLILGNQPKHF. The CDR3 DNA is TGTGCCAGCACCCAGGACAGGGGGCTGATCTTGGGCAATCAGCCCAAGCATTTT.

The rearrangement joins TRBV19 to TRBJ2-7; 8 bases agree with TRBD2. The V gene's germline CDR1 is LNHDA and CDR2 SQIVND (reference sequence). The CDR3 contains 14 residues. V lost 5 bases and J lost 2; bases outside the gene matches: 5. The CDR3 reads CASSWSGSPYEQYF. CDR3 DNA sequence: TGTGCCAGTAGTTGGAGCGGGAGTCCCTACGAGCAGTACTTC.

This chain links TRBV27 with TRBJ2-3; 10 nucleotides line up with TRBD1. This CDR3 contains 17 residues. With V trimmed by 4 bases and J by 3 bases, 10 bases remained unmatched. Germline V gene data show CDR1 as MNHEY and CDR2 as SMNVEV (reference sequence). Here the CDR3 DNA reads TGTGCCAGCAGTTGGGGACTGCCGGGACAGGGGACAGATACGCAGTATTTT. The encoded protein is CASSWGLPGQGTDTQYF.

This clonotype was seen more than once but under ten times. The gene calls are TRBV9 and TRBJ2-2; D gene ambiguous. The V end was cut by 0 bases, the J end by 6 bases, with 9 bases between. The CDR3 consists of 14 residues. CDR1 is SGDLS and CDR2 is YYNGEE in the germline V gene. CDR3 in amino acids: CASSVGTAAGELFF. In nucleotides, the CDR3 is TGTGCCAGCAGCGTAGGGACGGCGGCCGGGGAGCTGTTTTTT.

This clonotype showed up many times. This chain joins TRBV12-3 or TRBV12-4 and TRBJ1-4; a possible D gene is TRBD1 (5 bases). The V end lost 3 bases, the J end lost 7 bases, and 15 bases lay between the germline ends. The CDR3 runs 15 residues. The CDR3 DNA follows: TGTGCCAGCAGTTTTACGGCCAGGGTCCGTGAAAAACTGTTTTTT. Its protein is CASSFTARVREKLFF.